The 23 T cell receptor beta chains reported below all come from one sample, sequenced in a study of blood T cell repertoires in COVID-19. Generated by immunoSEQ multiplex PCR, the TCRdb table keeps only in-frame clones and is missing some. Of some 200,000 clones listed, roughly nine tenths are singletons. What was sequenced was peripheral blood. The source of these receptors is a woman in her fifties or sixties with COVID-19, enrolled during active disease.

The rearrangement joins TRBV27 to TRBJ1-5, with 12 bases matching TRBD1. This CDR3 has 15 amino acids. Germline CDR1 is MNHEY and CDR2 is SMNVEV (reference sequence). V shed 6 bases and J 4 bases; nucleotides not matched to a gene: 4. The CDR3 bases are TGTGCCAGCAGGGGACAGGGGGCGAGGAATCAGCCCCAGCATTTT. As protein: CASRGQGARNQPQHF.

In its sample, this clone was seen a few times. The chain is built from TRBV5-4 and TRBJ2-5; D gene ambiguous. V lost 0 bases, J lost 8 bases, and 5 bases lay in between. The length of the CDR3 is 11 residues. The V gene's germline CDR1 is SGHNT and CDR2 YYREEE (reference sequence). The CDR3 DNA is TGTGCCAGCAGCTTGGAACTTACCCAGTACTTC. Protein sequence: CASSLELTQYF.

This clone was counted between two and nine times. The CDR3 here is CSASKEHSLPGEQYF. Here the CDR3 DNA reads TGCAGTGCTAGTAAGGAACATTCCCTCCCGGGCGAGCAGTACTTC. The genes are TRBV20-1 and TRBJ2-7; D gene unclear. CDR1 is DFQATT and CDR2 is SNEGSKA in the germline V gene (reference sequence). This CDR3 has 15 residues. The V gene lost 3 bases and the J gene lost 6 bases, with 21 bases spanning the gap.

CDR3 DNA sequence: TGCAGCGTCTTAAACAGGGGCGCCACCGGGGAGCTGTTTTTT. Translation: CSVLNRGATGELFF. V and J are TRBV29-1 and TRBJ2-2, with 7 nucleotides matching TRBD1. From germline, CDR1 is SQVTM and CDR2 ANQGSEA. Losses at the gene ends were 6 bases for V and 4 bases for J; bases not matched to a gene: 8. This CDR3 comprises 14 residues.

The genes are TRBV5-6 and TRBJ2-3; tentatively, D is TRBD1 (6 bases). Per germline, CDR1 SGHDT and CDR2 YYEEEE. CDR3 length equals 16 residues. V gave up 5 bases and J gave up 0 bases, with 16 bases separating them. The CDR3: CASRPKGRGSTDTQYF. Here the CDR3 DNA reads TGTGCCAGCAGACCTAAGGGTAGGGGGAGCACAGATACGCAGTATTTT.

V is TRBV4-2 and J is TRBJ1-1, with D tentatively TRBD1 (5 bases). Germline V gene sequence: CDR1 LGHNA, CDR2 YNFKEQ. The CDR3 runs 14 residues. Trimming shortened V by 4 bases and J by 3 bases, and 12 bases separated the two germline ends. The CDR3 bases are TGTGCCAGCAGCCCGGAGACGGGGGACACTGAAGCTTTCTTT. Protein sequence: CASSPETGDTEAFF.

This clone was detected only once. The chain recombines TRBV5-1 with TRBJ2-2, with D possibly matching TRBD2 (6 bases). Per germline, CDR1 SGHRS and CDR2 YFSETQ. The CDR3 is 16 amino acids. V was clipped by 0 bases and J by 0 bases, with 9 bases between them. The CDR3 reads CASSLGLASNTGELFF. The CDR3 DNA sequence: TGCGCCAGCAGCTTGGGGCTAGCGTCGAACACCGGGGAGCTGTTTTTT.

V is TRBV19 and J is TRBJ2-1; 8 bases agree with TRBD1. The CDR3 extends over 17 amino acids. Trimming at V came to 3 bases and at J to 1 base, leaving 8 bases not matched to a gene. Germline CDR1 reads LNHDA; CDR2 reads SQIVND (reference sequence). CDR3 in amino acids: CASSMFGQGSSYNEQFF. The DNA for the CDR3 is TGTGCCAGTAGTATGTTTGGACAGGGCTCGTCCTACAATGAGCAGTTCTTC.

The V gene is TRBV30, the J gene TRBJ2-5; 7 bases match TRBD2. The CDR3 runs to 13 residues. The germline V gene encodes CDR1 GTSNPN and CDR2 SVGIG (reference sequence). The junction had 1 base not matched to a gene; V was cut back by 1 base and J by 2 bases. CDR3 residues: CAWSGGLQETQYF. The CDR3 nucleotides are TGTGCCTGGAGTGGGGGACTACAAGAGACCCAGTACTTC.

The V and J genes are TRBV19 and TRBJ1-1, with a tentative D call TRBD1 (6 bases). The germline V gene has CDR1 LNHDA and CDR2 SQIVND (reference sequence). The germline V and J ends were trimmed by 5 bases and 2 bases, with 15 bases remaining between them. This CDR3 has 15 residues. The DNA of the CDR3 is TGTGCCAGTAGTTTCGGCTCGGGACACAACACTGAAGCTTTCTTT. Protein: CASSFGSGHNTEAFF.

The count of this clone is one. The chain employs TRBV5-4 and TRBJ1-1; no reliable D call. The CDR3 sequence is 14 residues long. V gave up 4 bases and J gave up 4 bases, with 14 bases separating them. Germline assignment: CDR1 SGHNT and CDR2 YYREEE (reference sequence). As DNA, the CDR3 is TGTGCCAGCAGCGTCCCACCGGGGTCCACTGAAGCTTTCTTT. Translating gives CASSVPPGSTEAFF.

As for this clone: Other DNA sequences from this sample encode an identical CDR3 as well. This sequence joins TRBV7-2 and TRBJ1-6; D is unclear. This CDR3 spans 13 amino acids. Trimming pared 2 bases from V and 7 bases from J, leaving 6 bases between. From germline, CDR1 is SGHTA and CDR2 FQGNSA. CDR3 DNA: TGTGCCAGCAGCTTATCGGGGAATTCACCCCTCCACTTT. Its translation is CASSLSGNSPLHF.

V is TRBV6-5 and J is TRBJ2-1; TRBD2 might be the D (7 bases). CDR3 length: 15 residues. The germline V and J ends were trimmed by 7 bases and 6 bases, with 19 bases remaining between them. Looked up from germline, CDR1 is MNHEY and CDR2 is SVGAGI. The CDR3 spells CASTSWGGQLNEQFF. In DNA form, the CDR3 reads TGTGCCAGCACGTCCTGGGGGGGACAACTCAATGAGCAGTTCTTC.

This sequence joins TRBV24-1 and TRBJ2-1, with 12 bases aligning to TRBD1. From germline, CDR1 is KGHDR and CDR2 SFDVKD. There are 17 residues in the CDR3. V gave up 0 bases and J gave up 7 bases; unmatched junction bases: 6. DNA for the CDR3: TGTGCCACCAGTGATTTGGGGGACAGGGGGCCCTCGAATGAGCAGTTCTTC. Residues: CATSDLGDRGPSNEQFF.

The chain has TRBV9 and TRBJ1-3, with 8 positions matching TRBD1. The V and J ends lost 4 bases and 1 base, in that order; junction bases with no gene match: 7. The CDR3 length is 16 residues. In germline, CDR1 is SGDLS, CDR2 YYNGEE. The CDR3 here is CASSSPRTGSGNTIYF. The CDR3 DNA sequence: TGTGCCAGCAGCAGTCCGAGGACAGGGTCTGGAAACACCATATATTTT.

This chain uses TRBV28 with TRBJ2-5; a weak D match, TRBD2 (5 bases). The CDR3 spans 15 residues. The V end lost 3 bases, the J end lost 3 bases, and 14 bases lay between the germline ends. From germline, CDR1 is MDHEN and CDR2 SYDVKM. As DNA, the CDR3 is TGTGCCAGCAGTTTCCCGGGGAAGGCTAAAGAGACCCAGTACTTC. Encoded protein: CASSFPGKAKETQYF.

The J gene is TRBJ1-6, the V gene TRBV10-1; D is perhaps TRBD1 (5 bases). Germline-derived CDR1 and CDR2 are WNHNN and SYGVQD (reference sequence). V dropped 6 bases and J dropped 8 bases, with 17 bases sitting between them. The CDR3 loop spans 15 amino acids. CDR3: CASRKGRTKDSPLHF. In nucleotides, the CDR3 is TGCGCCAGCAGGAAGGGACGGACTAAGGATTCACCCCTCCACTTT.

The chain has TRBV9 and TRBJ1-5; D not resolved. V dropped 3 bases and J dropped 1 base, with 11 bases sitting between them. Germline V gives CDR1 SGDLS, CDR2 YYNGEE. The CDR3 loop spans 15 amino acids. CDR3 sequence: CASSAAGSSNQPQHF. The CDR3 DNA reads as TGTGCCAGCAGCGCCGCAGGTTCAAGCAATCAGCCCCAGCATTTT.

The CDR3 nucleotides are TGTGCCAGTACCAGTGGTCCTTACAATGAGCAGTTCTTC. As protein: CASTSGPYNEQFF. The rearrangement links TRBV19 to TRBJ2-1; no firm D call. In germline, CDR1 is LNHDA, CDR2 SQIVND (reference sequence). Trimming left V 7 bases short and J 4 bases short, with 11 bases between. The CDR3 is made up of 13 amino acids.

Only one count was recorded for this clone. This chain's CDR3 is CASSQGGPYNEQFF. CDR3 coding DNA: TGCGCCAGCAGCCAAGGGGGCCCCTACAATGAGCAGTTCTTC. The chain joins TRBV4-3 to TRBJ2-1; D may be TRBD1 (5 bases). V shed 1 base and J shed 2 bases, with 6 bases lying between them. The germline V gene has CDR1 LGHNA and CDR2 YSLEER. The CDR3 has 14 amino acids.

CDR3 residues: CASSLLAGSTDTQYF. CDR3 coding DNA: TGTGCCAGCAGCTTACTAGCGGGATCCACAGATACGCAGTATTTT. This sequence joins TRBV7-3 and TRBJ2-3, with 9 bases that match TRBD2. Germline lookup yields CDR1 SGHTA and CDR2 FQGTGA. V dropped 2 bases and J dropped 2; count of bases not matched to a gene: 2. The CDR3 totals 15 residues.

The chain couples TRBV25-1 to TRBJ2-5, with 9 bases fitting TRBD1. The CDR3 consists of 13 residues. With 4 bases clipped from V and 3 bases from J, the junction kept 0 bases outside the gene matches. In germline, CDR1 is MGHDK, CDR2 SYGVNS. CDR3 nucleotide sequence: TGTGCCAGCAGTGGGACAGGGGAAGAGACCCAGTACTTC. This encodes CASSGTGEETQYF. The full variable domain, its missing parts supplied by reference TRBV25-1 and TRBJ2-5, is EADIYQTPRYLVIGTGKKITLECSQTMGHDKMYWYQQDPGMELHLIHYSYGVNSTEKGDLSSESTVSRIRTEHFPLTLESARPSHTSQYLCASSGTGEETQYFGPGTRLLVL.

The J gene is TRBJ2-7, the V gene TRBV30; 13 nucleotides agree with TRBD2. The CDR3 loop spans 14 amino acids. Per the germline V gene, CDR1 is GTSNPN and CDR2 is SVGIG (reference sequence). Unmatched junction bases numbered 7, after V lost 3 bases and J lost 8 bases. The CDR3 loop reads CAWSGPGTSGKQYF. CDR3 DNA: TGTGCCTGGAGCGGACCCGGGACTAGCGGGAAGCAGTACTTC. The full variable domain, its missing parts supplied by reference TRBV30 and TRBJ2-7, is SQTIHQWPATLVQPVGSPLSLECTVEGTSNPNLYWYRQAAGRGLQLLFYSVGIGQISSEVPQNLSASRPQDRQFILSSKKLLLSDSGFYLCAWSGPGTSGKQYFGPGTRLTVT.